What follows are 24 T cell receptor beta chains derived from one specimen sequenced in a study of post-analysis software for immune sequencing data. Prepared TCR beta cDNA libraries contained unique molecular identifiers. TCRdb re-called the PCR reads through MiXCR, storing one row per CDR3 protein. In the table there are about 820,000 distinct CDR3 sequences, approximately 50% of which are singletons. Overall study results and limits: Roughly five TRBV segments appeared more often in patients than in controls, and TRBV5-6, TRBV5-1 and TRBV20-1 were among these.

Which antigens these TCRs recognize remains unknown. The sequencing sample was made of blood. These receptors came from a girl between 10 and 17 years old with multiple sclerosis.

This clonotype turned up a few times. The chain employs TRBV28 and TRBJ1-2; unclear D gene. The CDR3 is 13 residues long. V lost 8 bases and J lost 4, with 14 bases in between. Germline lookup yields CDR1 MDHEN and CDR2 SYDVKM. DNA of the CDR3: TGTGCCAGCGCCCAAGGGCAGCTCTATGGCTACACCTTC. This codes for CASAQGQLYGYTF.

For this clonotype: The junction does not match germline at one end; this may be a read error. The V call is TRBV11-2, the J call TRBJ2-6; 9 bases match TRBD1. Looked up from germline, CDR1 is SGHAT and CDR2 is FQNNGV. The CDR3 has 18 amino acids. DNA of the CDR3: TGTGCCAGCAGCCTCATAAGGGACAGGGACCATTTTGCCTTCGTCCCGACTTTC. This gives the protein CASSLIRDRDHFAFVPTF.

This clonotype was observed a handful of times. The rearrangement links TRBV10-3 to TRBJ2-7; D possibly matches TRBD1 or TRBD2 (6 bases each). Germline values: CDR1 ENHRY, CDR2 SYGVKD. Deletions cut 3 bases from V and 4 bases from J, with 16 bases between. CDR3 size: 15 residues. DNA for the CDR3: TGTGCCATCAGTGATCTCGGGGGACAATTTTACGAGCAGTACTTC. This translates into CAISDLGGQFYEQYF.

CDR3 residues: CASSRSIGGGNTGELFF. The CDR3 DNA is TGTGCCAGCAGCCGGAGTATAGGAGGGGGCAACACCGGGGAGCTGTTTTTT. The chain recombines TRBV7-9 with TRBJ2-2, with a possible D match to TRBD1 (7 bases). The CDR3 consists of 17 residues. The V gene lost 5 bases and the J gene lost 2 bases, with 18 bases spanning the gap. Germline CDR1 and CDR2: SEHNR and FQNEAQ (reference sequence).

This chain connects TRBV3-1 to TRBJ2-4, with unresolved D. Germline V gene lookup returns CDR1 LGHDT and CDR2 YNNKEL (reference sequence). The CDR3 extends over 14 amino acids. Trimming left V 7 bases short and J 3 bases short, with 13 bases between. CDR3 in DNA: TGTGCCAGCACCCCCGGGTTCATCAAAAACATTCAGTACTTC. This codes for CASTPGFIKNIQYF.

The rearrangement uses TRBV6-1 and TRBJ2-3; 8 nucleotides agree with TRBD1. CDR1 and CDR2 (germline): MNHNS, SASEGT. V lost 3 bases, J lost 3 bases, and 2 bases stayed unmatched. This CDR3 is built from 14 residues. CDR3 sequence reads: CASSEDRATDTQYF. The CDR3 DNA is TGTGCCAGCAGTGAGGACAGGGCTACAGATACGCAGTATTTT.

V is TRBV10-3 and J is TRBJ2-6, with D maybe TRBD1 (5 bases). CDR3 length: 16 residues. In germline, CDR1 is ENHRY, CDR2 SYGVKD. Trimming took 6 bases from V and 1 from J, leaving 13 bases between them. CDR3 DNA: TGTGCCATCAGCCAAAAATCAGGGTCTGGGGCCAACGTCCTGACTTTC. Encoded protein: CAISQKSGSGANVLTF.

The CDR3 coding sequence is TGTGCCAGCAGCCAGGAGACAGGGATCCAAAACGAGCAGTACTTC. Its protein product is CASSQETGIQNEQYF. The chain uses TRBV11-1 and TRBJ2-7; TRBD1 aligns across 7 bases. This CDR3 has 15 amino acids. Germline V gene sequence: CDR1 SGHAT, CDR2 FQDESV (reference sequence). Trimming took 5 bases from V and 5 from J; bases not matched to a gene: 12.

A few counts support this clonotype. As DNA, the CDR3 is TGCAGCGTTCTGACTAGCGGCACAGATACGCAGTATTTT. Translating gives CSVLTSGTDTQYF. This chain connects TRBV29-1 to TRBJ2-3, with 8 positions matching TRBD2. CDR3 length: 13 residues. V shed 5 bases and J 1 base; nucleotides not matched to a gene: 2. CDR1 and CDR2 from the germline V gene are SQVTM and ANQGSEA.

The rearrangement joins TRBV5-1 to TRBJ1-2, with a possible D match to TRBD1 (5 bases). The CDR3 is 15 amino acids. Germline V gene lookup returns CDR1 SGHRS and CDR2 YFSETQ. V lost 4 bases and J 4 bases, leaving 17 bases between the germline ends. The CDR3 reads CASSPRDPRGYGYTF. CDR3 in DNA: TGCGCCAGCAGCCCCAGGGACCCCCGGGGCTATGGCTACACCTTC.

The rearrangement links TRBV12-3 or TRBV12-4 to TRBJ2-5; 9 positions match TRBD2. This CDR3 spans 14 amino acids. V trimming: 6 bases; J trimming: 4 bases; junction bases outside the gene matches: 6. CDR3 sequence reads: CASRPNSGRETQYF. Written as DNA, the CDR3 is TGTGCCAGCAGACCCAATAGCGGGAGAGAGACCCAGTACTTC.

The table lists this clonotype with a count of one. V and J are TRBV29-1 and TRBJ2-1, with D perhaps TRBD1 or TRBD2 (7 bases each). Trimming shortened V by 5 bases and J by 8 bases, and 19 bases separated the two germline ends. CDR3 length: 14 amino acids. Germline V gene lookup returns CDR1 SQVTM and CDR2 ANQGSEA. CDR3 bases: TGCAGCGTTCAGGGGGGAGGGCCATGGGATGAGCAGTTCTTC. Encoded protein: CSVQGGGPWDEQFF.

The chain recombines TRBV20-1 with TRBJ2-3; 8 nucleotides agree with TRBD2. The length of the CDR3 is 12 residues. In germline, CDR1 is DFQATT, CDR2 SNEGSKA (reference sequence). V was clipped by 6 bases and J by 14 bases; unmatched bases: 13. The CDR3 sequence: CSANEQATSVYF. The CDR3 coding sequence is TGCAGTGCAAACGAGCAGGCGACTAGCGTGTATTTT.

This clonotype has just a few counts. The chain recombines TRBV4-1 with TRBJ1-2; 12 positions match TRBD1. CDR1 and CDR2 from the germline V gene are MGHRA and YSYEKL. With V trimmed by 3 bases and J by 3 bases, 14 bases remained unmatched. This CDR3 spans 19 amino acids. The CDR3 coding sequence is TGCGCCAGCAGCCAGGTCCCGGGACAGGGGGCCGTTAAGGACTATGGCTACACCTTC. Translated: CASSQVPGQGAVKDYGYTF.

In its sample, this clonotype was seen a few times. The chain links TRBV12-5 to TRBJ1-2, with D unresolved. From germline, CDR1 is LGHNT and CDR2 FRNRAP. The CDR3 is 15 residues long. V was clipped by 2 bases and J by 4 bases, with 14 bases between them. The CDR3 here is CASGLLGLPGYGYTF. The DNA for the CDR3 is TGTGCTAGTGGTTTGTTGGGCCTCCCTGGCTATGGCTACACCTTC.

This CDR3 is CALGGYSNQPQHF. DNA of the CDR3: TGTGCCCTTGGGGGATATAGCAATCAGCCCCAGCATTTT. The chain recombines TRBV28 with TRBJ1-5, with a tentative D call TRBD1 (5 bases). Germline V gene lookup returns CDR1 MDHEN and CDR2 SYDVKM. V gave up 11 bases and J gave up 0 bases, with 11 bases separating them. The CDR3 has 13 amino acids. The variable domain in full, completed from reference TRBV28 and TRBJ1-5, reads DVKVTQSSRYLVKRTGEKVFLECVQDMDHENMFWYRQDPGLGLRLIYFSYDVKMKEKGDIPEGYSVSREKKERFSLILESASTNQTSMYLCALGGYSNQPQHFGDGTRLSIL.

The chain joins TRBV3-1 to TRBJ2-3; 14 bases fit TRBD2. CDR1 is LGHDT and CDR2 is YNNKEL in the germline V gene (reference sequence). This CDR3 has 15 residues. Losses at the gene ends were 5 bases for V and 12 bases for J; bases not matched to a gene: 10. CDR3 sequence reads: CASSIGTSGRTPQYF. The DNA for the CDR3 is TGTGCCAGCAGCATCGGGACTAGCGGGAGAACCCCACAGTATTTT.

J is TRBJ2-5 and V is TRBV2, with 7 bases lining up with TRBD1. Germline V gene lookup returns CDR1 SNHLY and CDR2 FYNNEI. This CDR3 is built from 13 residues. V lost 7 bases, J lost 3 bases, and 5 bases stayed unmatched. CDR3 loop: CASIGQEKETQYF. CDR3 nucleotides: TGTGCCAGCATCGGACAGGAAAAAGAGACCCAGTACTTC.

This sequence joins TRBV15 and TRBJ2-1, with 12 bases matching TRBD2. V lost 5 bases, J lost 8 bases, and 13 bases stayed unmatched. The CDR3 spans 17 residues. Germline-derived CDR1 and CDR2 are LNHNV and YYDKDF (reference sequence). The CDR3 loop reads CATSGRPTSGSPDEQFF. CDR3 DNA: TGTGCCACCAGCGGACGGCCGACTAGCGGGAGTCCCGATGAGCAGTTCTTC.

The sample holds a few counts of this clonotype. J is TRBJ2-3 and V is TRBV7-2; 8 nucleotides align to TRBD2. The ends lost 5 bases at V and 1 base at J; junction bases unmatched: 5. The CDR3 is 15 residues long. Germline assignment: CDR1 SGHTA and CDR2 FQGNSA. The CDR3, as DNA: TGTGCCAGCAGCGCACCGGGACTAGGCACAGATACGCAGTATTTT. This translates into CASSAPGLGTDTQYF. Filled out from reference TRBV7-2 and TRBJ2-3, the complete variable domain reads GAGVSQSPSNKVTEKGKDVELRCDPISGHTALYWYRQSLGQGLEFLIYFQGNSAPDKSGLPSDRFSAERTGGSVSTLTIQRTQQEDSAVYLCASSAPGLGTDTQYFGPGTRLTVL.

The rearrangement uses TRBV6-5 and TRBJ2-1; D possibly corresponds to TRBD2 (6 bases). Germline V gives CDR1 MNHEY, CDR2 SVGAGI. This CDR3 contains 16 residues. Trimming stripped 0 bases from V and 4 bases from J, with 13 bases between. This CDR3 is CASSYSAAGLYNEQFF. CDR3 DNA: TGTGCCAGCAGTTACTCTGCAGCGGGCCTGTACAATGAGCAGTTCTTC.

The chain employs TRBV3-1 and TRBJ1-1, with D possibly TRBD1 on 5 matching bases. V was cut by 0 bases and J by 0 bases, with 11 bases left in between. Germline V gene sequence: CDR1 LGHDT, CDR2 YNNKEL (reference sequence). This CDR3 is 16 amino acids long. The CDR3: CASSQDWGVMNTEAFF. CDR3 bases: TGTGCCAGCAGCCAAGATTGGGGGGTGATGAACACTGAAGCTTTCTTT. Full variable domain (rest looked up from reference TRBV3-1 and TRBJ1-1): DTAVSQTPKYLVTQMGNDKSIKCEQNLGHDTMYWYKQDSKKFLKIMFSYNNKELIINETVPNRFSPKSPDKAHLNLHINSLELGDSAVYFCASSQDWGVMNTEAFFGQGTRLTVV.

This clonotype was observed a handful of times. This rearrangement joins TRBV20-1 to TRBJ2-7; 10 bases line up with TRBD1. The CDR3 has 14 residues. Germline trimming cut 6 bases from V and 4 bases from J; bases unmatched to any gene: 9. Germline-derived CDR1 and CDR2 are DFQATT and SNEGSKA (reference sequence). Written as DNA, the CDR3 is TGCAGTGCAGAGGACAGGGGGTTCCCTTACGAGCAGTACTTC. Amino acids: CSAEDRGFPYEQYF.

This clonotype was recorded only once. This chain connects TRBV6-5 to TRBJ2-7; D may be TRBD2 (5 bases). The CDR3 has 14 residues. The V gene lost 10 bases and the J gene lost 6 bases, with 22 bases spanning the gap. Germline V gives CDR1 MNHEY, CDR2 SVGAGI. CDR3 sequence: CATAVGMSYFEQYF. CDR3 in DNA: TGTGCCACAGCGGTCGGGATGAGCTACTTCGAGCAGTACTTC.